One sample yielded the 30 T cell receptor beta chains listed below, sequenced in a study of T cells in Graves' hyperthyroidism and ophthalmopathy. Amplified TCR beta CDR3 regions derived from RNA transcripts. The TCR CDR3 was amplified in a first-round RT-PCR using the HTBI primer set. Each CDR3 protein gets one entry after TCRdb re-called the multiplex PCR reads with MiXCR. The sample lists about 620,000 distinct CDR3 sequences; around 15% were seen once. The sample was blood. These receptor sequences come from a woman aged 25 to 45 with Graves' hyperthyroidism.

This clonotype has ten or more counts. CDR3 amino acids: CASRNGNTGELFF. The CDR3 bases are TGTGCCAGCAGGAATGGGAACACCGGGGAGCTGTTTTTT. The chain has TRBV12-3 or TRBV12-4 and TRBJ2-2; no clear D. Trimming cost V 6 bases and J 1 base, with 6 bases left between them. CDR3 length: 13 residues.

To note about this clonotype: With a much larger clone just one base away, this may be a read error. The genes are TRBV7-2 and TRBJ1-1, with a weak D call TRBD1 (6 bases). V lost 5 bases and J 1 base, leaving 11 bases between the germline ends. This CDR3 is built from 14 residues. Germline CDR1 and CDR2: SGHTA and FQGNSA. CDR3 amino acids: CASSIDRRNTEAFF. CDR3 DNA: TGTGCCAGCAGCATAGACAGGCGGAACACTGAAGCTTTCTTT.

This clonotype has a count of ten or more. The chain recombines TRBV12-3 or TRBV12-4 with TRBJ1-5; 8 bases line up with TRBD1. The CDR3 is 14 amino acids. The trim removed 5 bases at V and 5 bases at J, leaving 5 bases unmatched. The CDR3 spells CASSSDRGDQPQHF. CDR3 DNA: TGTGCCAGCAGTAGTGACAGGGGTGATCAGCCCCAGCATTTT.

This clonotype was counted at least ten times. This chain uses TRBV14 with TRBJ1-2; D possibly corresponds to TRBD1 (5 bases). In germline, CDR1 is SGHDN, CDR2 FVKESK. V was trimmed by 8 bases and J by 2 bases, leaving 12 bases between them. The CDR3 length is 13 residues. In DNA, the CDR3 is TGTGCCAGCCGAGGGGACTCAAACTATGGCTACACCTTC. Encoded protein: CASRGDSNYGYTF.

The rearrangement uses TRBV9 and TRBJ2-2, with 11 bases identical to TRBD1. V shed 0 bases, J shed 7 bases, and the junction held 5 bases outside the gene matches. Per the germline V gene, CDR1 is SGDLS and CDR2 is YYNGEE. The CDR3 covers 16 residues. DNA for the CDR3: TGTGCCAGCAGCGTAGTAGGACAGGGGGCGGGCGGGGAGCTGTTTTTT. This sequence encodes CASSVVGQGAGGELFF.

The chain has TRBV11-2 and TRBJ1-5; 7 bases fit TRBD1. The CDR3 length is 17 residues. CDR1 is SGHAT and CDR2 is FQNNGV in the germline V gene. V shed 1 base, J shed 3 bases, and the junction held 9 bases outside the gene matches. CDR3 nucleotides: TGTGCCAGCAGCTTAGTCCACAGGGGAAGTTTCAATCAGCCCCAGCATTTT. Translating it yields CASSLVHRGSFNQPQHF.

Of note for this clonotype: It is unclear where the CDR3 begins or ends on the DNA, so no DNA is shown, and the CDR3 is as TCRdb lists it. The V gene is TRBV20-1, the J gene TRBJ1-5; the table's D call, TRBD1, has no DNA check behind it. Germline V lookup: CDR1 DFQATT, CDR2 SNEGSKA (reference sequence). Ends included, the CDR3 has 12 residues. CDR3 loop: CSVGQGNQPRHF.

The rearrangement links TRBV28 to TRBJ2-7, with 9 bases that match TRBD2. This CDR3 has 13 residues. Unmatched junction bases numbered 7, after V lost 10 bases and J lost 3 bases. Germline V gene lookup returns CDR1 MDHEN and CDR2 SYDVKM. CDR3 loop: CATGVAGVYEQYF. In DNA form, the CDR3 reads TGTGCCACGGGGGTAGCGGGAGTCTACGAGCAGTACTTC.

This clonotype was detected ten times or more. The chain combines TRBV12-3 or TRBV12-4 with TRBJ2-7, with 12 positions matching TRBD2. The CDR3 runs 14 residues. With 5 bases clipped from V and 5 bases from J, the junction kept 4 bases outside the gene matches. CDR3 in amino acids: CASSPGLAGNEQYF. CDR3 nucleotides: TGTGCCAGCAGTCCCGGACTAGCGGGGAACGAGCAGTACTTC.

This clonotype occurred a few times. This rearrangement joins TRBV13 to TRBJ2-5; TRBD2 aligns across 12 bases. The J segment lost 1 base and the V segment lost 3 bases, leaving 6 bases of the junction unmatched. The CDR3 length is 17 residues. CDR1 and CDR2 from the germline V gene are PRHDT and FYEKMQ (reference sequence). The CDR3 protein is CASSFPSGGASQETQYF. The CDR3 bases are TGTGCCAGCAGCTTTCCTAGCGGGGGGGCCTCCCAAGAGACCCAGTACTTC.

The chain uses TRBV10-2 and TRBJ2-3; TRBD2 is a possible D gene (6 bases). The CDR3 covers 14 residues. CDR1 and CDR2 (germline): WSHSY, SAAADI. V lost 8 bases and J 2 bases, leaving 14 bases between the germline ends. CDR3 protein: CASGRAGYTDTQYF. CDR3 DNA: TGCGCCAGCGGGCGGGCGGGGTACACAGATACGCAGTATTTT.

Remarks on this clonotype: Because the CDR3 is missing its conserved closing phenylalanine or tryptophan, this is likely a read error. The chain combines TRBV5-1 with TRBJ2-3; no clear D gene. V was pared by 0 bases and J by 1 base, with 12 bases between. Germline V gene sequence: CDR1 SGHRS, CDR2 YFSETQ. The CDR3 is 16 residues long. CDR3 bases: TGCGCCAGCAGCTTGGATACGGGCATCGGCACAGATACGCAGTATTCT. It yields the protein CASSLDTGIGTDTQYS.

The chain's CDR3 is CASSQELAGETYEQYF. The CDR3, as DNA: TGTGCCAGCAGCCAAGAGCTAGCGGGAGAGACGTACGAGCAGTACTTC. The chain joins TRBV14 to TRBJ2-7, with 10 bases aligning to TRBD2. Trimming removed 0 bases from V and 4 bases from J; junction bases left unmatched: 6. CDR1 is SGHDN, CDR2 FVKESK, per germline. The CDR3 has 16 residues.

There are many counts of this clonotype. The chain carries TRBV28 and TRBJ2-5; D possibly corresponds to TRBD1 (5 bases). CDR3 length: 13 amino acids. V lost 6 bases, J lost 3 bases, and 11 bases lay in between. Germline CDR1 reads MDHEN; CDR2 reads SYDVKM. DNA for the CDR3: TGTGCCAGCAGGGAAGGGGTGGAAGAGACCCAGTACTTC. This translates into CASREGVEETQYF.

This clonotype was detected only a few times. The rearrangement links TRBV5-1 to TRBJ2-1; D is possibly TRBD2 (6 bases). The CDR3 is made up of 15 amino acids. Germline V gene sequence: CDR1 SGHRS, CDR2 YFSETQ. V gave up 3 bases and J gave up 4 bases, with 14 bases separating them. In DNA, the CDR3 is TGCGCCAGCAGCTCGAGCGGGCCTGCTTACAATGAGCAGTTCTTC. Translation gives CASSSSGPAYNEQFF.

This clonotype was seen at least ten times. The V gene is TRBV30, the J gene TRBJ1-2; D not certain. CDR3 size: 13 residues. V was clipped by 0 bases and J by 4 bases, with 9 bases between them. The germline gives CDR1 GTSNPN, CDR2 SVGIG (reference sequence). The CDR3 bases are TGTGCCTGGAGTGTCGGGCCAGGCTATGGCTACACCTTC. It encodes CAWSVGPGYGYTF.

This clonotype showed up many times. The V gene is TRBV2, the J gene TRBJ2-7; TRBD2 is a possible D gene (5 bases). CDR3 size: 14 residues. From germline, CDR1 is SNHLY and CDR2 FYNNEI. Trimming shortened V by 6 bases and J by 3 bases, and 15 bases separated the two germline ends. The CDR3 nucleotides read TGTGCCAGCAGCCACGACGAGGGAAACTACGAGCAGTACTTC. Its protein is CASSHDEGNYEQYF.

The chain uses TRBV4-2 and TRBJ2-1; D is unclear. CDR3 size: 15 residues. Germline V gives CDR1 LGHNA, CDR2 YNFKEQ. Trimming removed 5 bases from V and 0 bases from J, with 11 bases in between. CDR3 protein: CASSLDPTSYNEQFF. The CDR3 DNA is TGTGCCAGCAGCTTAGACCCGACCTCCTACAATGAGCAGTTCTTC.

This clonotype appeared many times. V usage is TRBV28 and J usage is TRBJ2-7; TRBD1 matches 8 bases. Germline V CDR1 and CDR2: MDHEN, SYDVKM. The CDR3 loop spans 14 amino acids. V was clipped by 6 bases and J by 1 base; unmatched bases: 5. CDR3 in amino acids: CASRKWTGSYEQYF. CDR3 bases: TGTGCCAGCAGGAAGTGGACAGGGTCCTACGAGCAGTACTTC.

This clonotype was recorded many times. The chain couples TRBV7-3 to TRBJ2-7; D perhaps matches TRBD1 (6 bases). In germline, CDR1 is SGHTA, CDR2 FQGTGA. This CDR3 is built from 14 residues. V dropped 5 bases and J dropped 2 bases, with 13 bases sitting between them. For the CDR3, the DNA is TGTGCCAGCAGCCCAGGGGCTGGTCCCTACGAGCAGTACTTC. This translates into CASSPGAGPYEQYF.

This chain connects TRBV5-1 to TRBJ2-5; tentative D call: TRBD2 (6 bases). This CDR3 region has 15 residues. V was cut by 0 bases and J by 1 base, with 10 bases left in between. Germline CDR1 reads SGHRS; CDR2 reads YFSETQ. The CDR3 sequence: CASSLEGTFQETQYF. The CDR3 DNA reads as TGCGCCAGCAGCTTGGAGGGGACTTTCCAAGAGACCCAGTACTTC.

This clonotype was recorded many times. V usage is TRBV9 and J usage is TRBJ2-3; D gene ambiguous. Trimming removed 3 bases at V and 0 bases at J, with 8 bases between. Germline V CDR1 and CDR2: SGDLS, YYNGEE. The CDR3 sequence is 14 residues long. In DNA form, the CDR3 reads TGTGCCAGCAGCGCCGCAGCTAGCACAGATACGCAGTATTTT. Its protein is CASSAAASTDTQYF. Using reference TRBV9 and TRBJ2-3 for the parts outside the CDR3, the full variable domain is DSGVTQTPKHLITATGQRVTLRCSPRSGDLSVYWYQQSLDQGLQFLIQYYNGEERAKGNILERFSAQQFPDLHSELNLSSLELGDSALYFCASSAAASTDTQYFGPGTRLTVL.

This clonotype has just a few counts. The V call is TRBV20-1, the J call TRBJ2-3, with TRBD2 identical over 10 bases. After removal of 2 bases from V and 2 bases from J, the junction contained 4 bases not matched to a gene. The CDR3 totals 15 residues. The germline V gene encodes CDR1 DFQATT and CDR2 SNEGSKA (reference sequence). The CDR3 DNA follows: TGCAGTGCTAGAACTAGCGGGACGATCACAGATACGCAGTATTTT. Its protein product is CSARTSGTITDTQYF.

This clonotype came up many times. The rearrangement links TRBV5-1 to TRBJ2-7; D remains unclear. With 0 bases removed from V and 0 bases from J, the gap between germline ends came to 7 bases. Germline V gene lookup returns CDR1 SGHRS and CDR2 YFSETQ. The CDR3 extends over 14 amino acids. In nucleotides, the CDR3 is TGCGCCAGCAGCTTGGGCGGATACTCCTACGAGCAGTACTTC. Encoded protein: CASSLGGYSYEQYF.

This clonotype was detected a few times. CDR3 region: CAWSFMNTEAFF. CDR3 bases: TGTGCCTGGAGTTTCATGAACACTGAAGCTTTCTTT. This chain connects TRBV30 to TRBJ1-1, with D hard to call. From germline, CDR1 is GTSNPN and CDR2 SVGIG (reference sequence). The CDR3 runs 12 residues. V dropped 2 bases and J dropped 0 bases, with 4 bases sitting between them.

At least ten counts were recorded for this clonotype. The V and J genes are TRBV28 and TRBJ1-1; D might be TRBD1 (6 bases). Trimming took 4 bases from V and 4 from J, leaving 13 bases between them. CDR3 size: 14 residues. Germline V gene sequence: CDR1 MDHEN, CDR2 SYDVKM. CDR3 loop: CASSSTGSSTEAFF. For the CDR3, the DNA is TGTGCCAGCAGTTCAACAGGGTCGAGCACTGAAGCTTTCTTT.

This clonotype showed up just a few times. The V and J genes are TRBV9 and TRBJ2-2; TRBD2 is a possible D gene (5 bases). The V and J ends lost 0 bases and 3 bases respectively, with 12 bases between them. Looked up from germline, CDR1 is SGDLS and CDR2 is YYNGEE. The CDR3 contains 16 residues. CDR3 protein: CASSVEGRADTGELFF. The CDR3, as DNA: TGTGCCAGCAGCGTAGAAGGGCGGGCGGACACCGGGGAGCTGTTTTTT.

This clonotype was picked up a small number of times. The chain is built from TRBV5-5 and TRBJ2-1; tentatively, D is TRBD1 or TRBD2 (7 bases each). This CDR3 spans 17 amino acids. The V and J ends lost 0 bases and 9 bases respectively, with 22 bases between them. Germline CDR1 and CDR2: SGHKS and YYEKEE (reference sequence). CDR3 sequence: CASSLGQGEGRVGEQFF. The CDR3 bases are TGTGCCAGCAGCTTGGGGCAGGGGGAGGGGAGGGTCGGTGAGCAGTTCTTC.

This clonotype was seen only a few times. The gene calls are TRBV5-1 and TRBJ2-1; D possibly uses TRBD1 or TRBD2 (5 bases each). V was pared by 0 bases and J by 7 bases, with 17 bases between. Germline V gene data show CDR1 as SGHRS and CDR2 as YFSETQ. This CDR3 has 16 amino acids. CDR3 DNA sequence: TGCGCCAGCAGCTTGGGTGAGGGTCTCTGGGGGAATGAGCAGTTCTTC. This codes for CASSLGEGLWGNEQFF.

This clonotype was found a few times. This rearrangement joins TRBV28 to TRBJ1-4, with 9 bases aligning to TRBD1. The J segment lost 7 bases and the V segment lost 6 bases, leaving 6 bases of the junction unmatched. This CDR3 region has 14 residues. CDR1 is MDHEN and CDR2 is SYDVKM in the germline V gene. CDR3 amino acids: CASRGGQGGEKLFF. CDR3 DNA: TGTGCCAGCAGGGGGGGACAGGGAGGTGAAAAACTGTTTTTT.